Shown below are 22 T cell receptor beta chains from a single sample sequenced in a study of OX40 agonist ivuxolimab in advanced cancers. TCRdb's table, derived via immunoSEQ multiplex PCR, lists solely in-frame clones and lacks some. Here the sample spans about 68,000 clones, 80% to 95% being singletons. Material: CD4+ or CD8+ T cells sorted from blood, obtained in a trial of the OX40 agonist ivuxolimab. The receptors come from an adult with an advanced solid tumor such as melanoma, head and neck, liver or kidney cancer.

This clone has just one count. The chain recombines TRBV9 with TRBJ2-7, with TRBD2 matching 8 bases. The CDR3 has 15 amino acids. V dropped 0 bases and J dropped 3; count of bases not matched to a gene: 5. From germline, CDR1 is SGDLS and CDR2 YYNGEE. CDR3 nucleotides: TGTGCCAGCAGCGTAGAGGGCGGGGGGTTCTACGAGCAGTACTTC. It translates to CASSVEGGGFYEQYF.

V is TRBV2 and J is TRBJ2-5; no clear D gene. The CDR3 has 13 residues. V lost 5 bases, J lost 4 bases, and 11 bases lay in between. Germline lookup yields CDR1 SNHLY and CDR2 FYNNEI. The CDR3 protein is CASSQETSETQYF. DNA for the CDR3: TGTGCCAGCAGTCAAGAGACCTCAGAGACCCAGTACTTC.

The chain employs TRBV5-8 and TRBJ1-3; perhaps TRBD1 as D (5 bases). The CDR3 consists of 15 residues. Germline V gives CDR1 SGHTS, CDR2 YDEGEE. Trimming removed 1 base at V and 0 bases at J, with 8 bases between. Here the CDR3 DNA reads TGTGCCAGCAGCTTGATGGGGGGCTCTGGAAACACCATATATTTT. Translation: CASSLMGGSGNTIYF.

The J gene is TRBJ2-1, the V gene TRBV27; TRBD2 matches at 8 bases. The CDR3 runs to 13 residues. Germline CDR1 reads MNHEY; CDR2 reads SMNVEV (reference sequence). V gave up 7 bases and J gave up 5 bases; unmatched junction bases: 4. CDR3 region: CASMAGGNNEQFF. CDR3 sequence (DNA): TGTGCCAGCATGGCGGGAGGAAACAATGAGCAGTTCTTC.

V and J are TRBV4-1 and TRBJ1-3; D gene unclear. Trimming removed 4 bases at V and 0 bases at J, with 7 bases between. The CDR3 is 14 residues long. Germline CDR1 is MGHRA and CDR2 is YSYEKL. The CDR3 region is CASSLKLSGNTIYF. The CDR3 DNA is TGCGCCAGCAGCCTCAAGCTCTCTGGAAACACCATATATTTT.

This clone turned up a few times. This chain joins TRBV30 and TRBJ1-1; 7 bases agree with TRBD1. The CDR3 spans 13 residues. V was pared by 6 bases and J by 3 bases, with 7 bases of the junction left unmatched. Per the germline V gene, CDR1 is GTSNPN and CDR2 is SVGIG (reference sequence). The CDR3 bases are TGTGCCTGCGCCGGGCAGGGGGACACTGAAGCTTTCTTT. Translation gives CACAGQGDTEAFF. Filled out from reference TRBV30 and TRBJ1-1, the complete variable domain reads SQTIHQWPATLVQPVGSPLSLECTVEGTSNPNLYWYRQAAGRGLQLLFYSVGIGQISSEVPQNLSASRPQDRQFILSSKKLLLSDSGFYLCACAGQGDTEAFFGQGTRLTVV.

The CDR3 region has the DNA TGTGCCAGCAGCGGGCTAGCGGGGGACGGGGGGACCCAGTACTTC. Its protein is CASSGLAGDGGTQYF. This chain links TRBV9 with TRBJ2-5; 10 bases are shared with TRBD2. The length of the CDR3 is 15 residues. Germline trimming cut 3 bases from V and 7 bases from J; bases unmatched to any gene: 9. Per germline, CDR1 SGDLS and CDR2 YYNGEE.

The chain combines TRBV9 with TRBJ1-2, with D unclear. Germline values: CDR1 SGDLS, CDR2 YYNGEE. The CDR3 length is 14 residues. V was pared by 0 bases and J by 6 bases, with 12 bases between. The CDR3 here is CASSVGVSQDGYTF. The CDR3 coding sequence is TGTGCCAGCAGCGTAGGGGTAAGTCAAGATGGCTACACCTTC.

The V and J genes are TRBV2 and TRBJ2-1, with D possibly TRBD2 on 6 matching bases. This CDR3 is built from 16 residues. V lost 8 bases and J 8 bases, leaving 25 bases between the germline ends. From germline, CDR1 is SNHLY and CDR2 FYNNEI. The CDR3 reads CASCTEPRGLGDEQFF. In nucleotides, the CDR3 is TGTGCCAGCTGTACAGAACCCCGGGGACTGGGGGATGAGCAGTTCTTC.

The CDR3 DNA is TGTGCCAGCAGCTCCACCTCAGCTACAGGGTTCTCTGGAAACACCATATATTTT. As protein: CASSSTSATGFSGNTIYF. The chain has TRBV7-8 and TRBJ1-3; weak D call: TRBD1 (6 bases). Germline CDR1 reads SGHVS; CDR2 reads FQNEAQ. The CDR3 extends over 18 amino acids. Trimming stripped 4 bases from V and 0 bases from J, with 19 bases between.

The table lists this clone with a few counts. V usage is TRBV11-3 and J usage is TRBJ2-1, with 11 bases lining up with TRBD2. The V gene end was trimmed by 2 bases and the J gene end by 13 bases; junction bases not matched to a gene: 7. CDR3 length: 14 amino acids. CDR1 is SGHNT, CDR2 YENEEA, per germline. As DNA, the CDR3 is TGTGCCAGCAGCTTAATGACTAGCGGGACGGGTCAGTTCTTC. Encoded protein: CASSLMTSGTGQFF.

This chain uses TRBV5-1 with TRBJ2-3; 8 bases are shared with TRBD2. J was trimmed by 2 bases and V by 6 bases; bases with no gene match: 5. Germline CDR1 is SGHRS and CDR2 is YFSETQ. The CDR3 has 14 residues. CDR3: CASKLAGYTDTQYF. CDR3 coding DNA: TGCGCCAGCAAATTAGCGGGGTACACAGATACGCAGTATTTT.

The chain employs TRBV11-2 and TRBJ1-2; 8 nucleotides match TRBD1. Trimming took 5 bases from V and 5 from J; bases not matched to a gene: 10. The CDR3 sequence is 15 residues long. Germline CDR1 and CDR2: SGHAT and FQNNGV. The CDR3 DNA reads as TGTGCCAGCAGCACCTTCACAGGGGGGGGATATGGCTACACCTTC. The encoded protein is CASSTFTGGGYGYTF.

V gene TRBV29-1 combines with J gene TRBJ2-1; TRBD1 agrees at 9 bases. Looked up from germline, CDR1 is SQVTM and CDR2 is ANQGSEA. CDR3 length: 13 residues. The ends lost 7 bases at V and 6 bases at J; junction bases unmatched: 7. In DNA, the CDR3 is TGCAGCGGCCGACAGGGGGTTGGCAATGAGCAGTTCTTC. This translates into CSGRQGVGNEQFF.

The V gene is TRBV10-1, the J gene TRBJ2-5, with TRBD1 identical over 7 bases. CDR1 WNHNN and CDR2 SYGVQD come from the germline V gene (reference sequence). J was trimmed by 2 bases and V by 5 bases; bases with no gene match: 5. The CDR3 contains 14 residues. CDR3 in DNA: TGCGCCAGCAGTTTGGCACAGGGGCAAGAGACCCAGTACTTC. Protein product: CASSLAQGQETQYF.

This clone was detected a few times. The rearrangement uses TRBV7-3 and TRBJ2-2; D is uncertain. Germline V gene lookup returns CDR1 SGHTA and CDR2 FQGTGA. The CDR3 totals 14 residues. V was pared by 2 bases and J by 6 bases, with 10 bases between. The CDR3 here is CASSLVGVPGELFF. In DNA, the CDR3 is TGTGCCAGCAGCTTAGTTGGGGTGCCCGGGGAGCTGTTTTTT.

The chain couples TRBV5-7 to TRBJ1-3; the match to TRBD1 covers 9 bases. Being an ORF, TRBV5-7 has a function that is uncertain. CDR3 length: 17 residues. Trimming took 3 bases from V and 2 from J; bases not matched to a gene: 9. The CDR3 here is CASSSGGGQGAGNTIYF. In DNA form, the CDR3 reads TGTGCCAGCAGCTCCGGGGGGGGACAGGGAGCTGGAAACACCATATATTTT.

This chain connects TRBV29-1 to TRBJ2-3; D not resolved. V lost 5 bases and J lost 4, with 16 bases in between. CDR1 is SQVTM, CDR2 ANQGSEA, per germline. This CDR3 region has 14 residues. DNA of the CDR3: TGCAGCGTTATGGCCTCTCGGATCGCAGATACGCAGTATTTT. It codes for CSVMASRIADTQYF.

J is TRBJ2-1 and V is TRBV9; 13 nucleotides match TRBD2. The germline V gene encodes CDR1 SGDLS and CDR2 YYNGEE. J gave up 8 bases and V 5 bases, and 7 bases lay outside the gene matches. This CDR3 has 15 amino acids. The chain's CDR3 is CASSKGLAGQYEQFF. The DNA for the CDR3 is TGTGCCAGCAGTAAGGGACTAGCGGGACAGTATGAGCAGTTCTTC.

This clone has only one observation. Other DNA sequences in this sample translate to the same CDR3. The genes are TRBV4-1 and TRBJ2-5; 12 bases map to TRBD2. Trimming cost V 5 bases and J 0 bases; bases outside gene matches: 4. Germline CDR1 reads MGHRA; CDR2 reads YSYEKL. CDR3 size: 16 residues. The CDR3 loop is CASSFGTSGHQETQYF. The CDR3 DNA reads TGCGCCAGCAGCTTCGGGACTAGCGGGCACCAAGAGACCCAGTACTTC.

This clone was seen a single time. This sequence joins TRBV7-9 and TRBJ1-4; D is uncertain. CDR3 size: 15 residues. The germline V gene encodes CDR1 SEHNR and CDR2 FQNEAQ (reference sequence). V lost 5 bases and J lost 0, with 10 bases in between. The chain's CDR3 is CASSLNSATNEKLFF. The CDR3 DNA is TGTGCCAGCAGCCTAAACAGCGCAACTAATGAAAAACTGTTTTTT.

CDR3 nucleotides: TGTGCCAGCAGTTCCCAGGGTAACAATCAGCCCCAGCATTTT. Translating it yields CASSSQGNNQPQHF. The chain has TRBV6-5 and TRBJ1-5; D might be TRBD1 (5 bases). The CDR3 is made up of 14 amino acids. Trimming cost V 4 bases and J 3 bases, with 10 bases left between them. Germline CDR1 MNHEY, CDR2 SVGAGI.